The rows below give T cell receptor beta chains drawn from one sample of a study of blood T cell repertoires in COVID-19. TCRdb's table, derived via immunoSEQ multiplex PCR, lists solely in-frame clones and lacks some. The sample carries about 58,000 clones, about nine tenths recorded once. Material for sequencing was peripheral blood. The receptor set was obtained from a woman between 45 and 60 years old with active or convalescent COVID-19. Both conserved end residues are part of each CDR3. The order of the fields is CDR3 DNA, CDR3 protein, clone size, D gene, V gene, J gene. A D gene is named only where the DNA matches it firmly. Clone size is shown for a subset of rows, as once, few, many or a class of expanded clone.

TGTGCCAGCAGCGTAGTCTTTGGGGGACAGGGGGCCAATGAGCAGTTCTTC	CASSVVFGGQGANEQFF	NA	TRBD1	TRBV9	TRBJ2-1
TGTGCCAGCAGCTCGGGGACTAGCGGGAGAAATGAGCAGTTCTTC	CASSSGTSGRNEQFF	once	TRBD2	TRBV7-2	TRBJ2-1
TGTGCCAGCGGACTTAGGACAGATACGCAGTATTTT	CASGLRTDTQYF	NA	NA	TRBV12-3/TRBV12-4	TRBJ2-3
TGTGCCAGCAGTGAAGAAGGGACAGGAGAATTCACCGGGGAGCTGTTTTTT	CASSEEGTGEFTGELFF	NA	TRBD1	TRBV2	TRBJ2-2
TGTGCCAGCAGCTTGGATAGGAGGCAGACCCAGTACTTC	CASSLDRRQTQYF	once	NA	TRBV5-4	TRBJ2-5
TGTGCCAGCAGCTTAGTCGGCCTAGTAGGCTTACTGAGTTACAATGAGCAGTTCTTC	CASSLVGLVGLLSYNEQFF	NA	NA	TRBV11-2	TRBJ2-1
TGTGCCAGCAGTTACTCGAGGGCACTTCATGAGCAGTTCTTC	CASSYSRALHEQFF	once	NA	TRBV6-5	TRBJ2-1
TGCGCCAGCAGAGCACGGGCGGGCACTGAAGCTTTCTTT	CASRARAGTEAFF	NA	NA	TRBV10-2	TRBJ1-1
TGCAGCGTCGGACAGGGCGTAGGCGAGCAGTACTTC	CSVGQGVGEQYF	NA	TRBD1	TRBV29-1	TRBJ2-7
TGCGCCAGCAGTGAGCCAGCATCCCTAGCGGGAGAGGTGTTCTTC	CASSEPASLAGEVFF	NA	TRBD2	TRBV10-2	TRBJ2-1
TGTGCCATCAGGGGGCAGGAGGGCGGCCAGCCCCAGCATTTT	CAIRGQEGGQPQHF	NA	NA	TRBV10-3	TRBJ1-5
TGTGCCAGCAGCTTGCTATTCACCGAAGAGGCAACTAATGAAAAACTGTTTTTT	CASSLLFTEEATNEKLFF	NA	NA	TRBV5-4	TRBJ1-4
TGTGCCAGCAGCGTTAGACCCCCAATAGCGGGAGAGGGGTCAGATACGCAGTATTTT	CASSVRPPIAGEGSDTQYF	NA	TRBD2	TRBV9	TRBJ2-3